The T cell receptor beta chain described here comes from a study of graft-versus-host responses after intestinal transplantation. J lost 4 bases, V lost 5 bases, and 7 bases had no gene match. There are 14 residues in the CDR3. Germline assignment: CDR1 SGHVS and CDR2 FQNEAQ. As concerns this clone: The antigen is undetermined.

TCRdb's table, derived via immunoSEQ multiplex PCR, lists solely in-frame clones and lacks some. Here the sample spans approximately 90,000 clones, around 92% being singletons. Regarding the study as a whole: Clonal ratios of graft-versus-host to host-versus-graft in allografts were high for patients exhibiting graft-donor T cell macrochimerism. Peak circulating GvH clone levels were associated with early post-transplant HvG declines.

This clonotype was sampled from a human donor who was the organ donor for an intestinal transplant. The V gene is TRBV7-8, the J gene TRBJ1-2; 7 nucleotides line up with TRBD1. The input for sequencing was unstimulated CD8+ T cells sorted from spleen or lymph node cells, taken before transplant. DNA for the CDR3: TGTGCCAGCAGCGGGGCGACAGGGACCTATGGCTACACCTTC. Protein: CASSGATGTYGYTF.